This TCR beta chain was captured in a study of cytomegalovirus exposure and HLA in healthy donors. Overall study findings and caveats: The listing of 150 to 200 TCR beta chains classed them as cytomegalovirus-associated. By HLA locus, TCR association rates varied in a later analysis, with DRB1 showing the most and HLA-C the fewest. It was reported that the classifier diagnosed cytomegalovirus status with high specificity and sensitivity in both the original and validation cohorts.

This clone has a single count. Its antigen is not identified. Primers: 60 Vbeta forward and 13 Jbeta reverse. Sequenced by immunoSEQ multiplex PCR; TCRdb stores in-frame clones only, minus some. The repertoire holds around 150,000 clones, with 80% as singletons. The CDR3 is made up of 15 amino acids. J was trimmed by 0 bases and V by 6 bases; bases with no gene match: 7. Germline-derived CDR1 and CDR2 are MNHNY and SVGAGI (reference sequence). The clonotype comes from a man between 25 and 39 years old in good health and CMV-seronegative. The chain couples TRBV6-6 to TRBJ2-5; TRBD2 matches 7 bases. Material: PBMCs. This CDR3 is CASSSGTTHQETQYF. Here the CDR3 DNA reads TGTGCCAGCAGCTCCGGGACTACTCACCAAGAGACCCAGTACTTC.